Listed below are T cell receptor beta chains from one sample, sequenced in a study of PD-L1 blockade in urothelial cancer. Generated by immunoSEQ multiplex PCR, the TCRdb table keeps only in-frame clones and is missing some. The sample shows some 120,000 clones, about 81% of them seen only once. Source: PBMCs, taken around atezolizumab (anti-PD-L1) treatment. These receptors were collected from a middle-aged man with urothelial cancer. The CDR3 runs from the conserved cysteine through the conserved F or W. The D gene is left open where the match is weak. Size tells how often a clone was seen (once, few, many) or the class of an expanded clone, and some rows leave it out.

v_call	clone_size	j_call	d_call	cdr3_nt	cdr3_aa
TRBV11-2	NA	TRBJ1-2	TRBD1	TGTGCCAGCAGCTCCGGGACAGGATGGGGCTACACCTTC	CASSSGTGWGYTF
TRBV5-1	NA	TRBJ2-2	NA	TGCGCCAGCAGCTCAGGGCACAGGGACACCGGGGAGCTGTTTTTT	CASSSGHRDTGELFF
TRBV7-2	NA	TRBJ2-7	NA	TGTGCCAGCAGCCCCCCCGGGGTTCCCCTCGAGCAGTACTTC	CASSPPGVPLEQYF
TRBV7-3	few	TRBJ1-1	TRBD1	TGTGCCAGCCAGGGGGCGCTTACTGAAGCTTTCTTT	CASQGALTEAFF
TRBV6-4	NA	TRBJ1-6	NA	TGTGCCAGCACGCATACCCTTGGAGGCCCCTATAATTCACCCCTCCACTTT	CASTHTLGGPYNSPLHF
TRBV7-3	NA	TRBJ1-2	TRBD1	TGTGCCAGCAGCTTGGACAGGGGCTACGGCTACACCTTC	CASSLDRGYGYTF
TRBV28	NA	TRBJ1-5	TRBD1	TGTGCCAGCAGTCCCGGGACAGGGTGGAGCAATCAGCCCCAGCATTTT	CASSPGTGWSNQPQHF
TRBV6-1	once	TRBJ2-3	TRBD1	TGTGCCAGCGAGACGGGACAGGGGTCCACAGATACGCAGTATTTT	CASETGQGSTDTQYF
TRBV6-5	NA	TRBJ1-2	NA	TGTGCCAGCAGTTCCCAGGGTGTTCTTAACTATGGCTACACCTTC	CASSSQGVLNYGYTF
TRBV5-1	NA	TRBJ2-4	TRBD1	TGCGCCAGCAGCTTGGGACAGGGGGGCAAAAACATTCAGTACTTC	CASSLGQGGKNIQYF
TRBV18	once	TRBJ2-3	TRBD2	TGTGCCAGCCGTTTGACTAGCGCTCCCCAAGATACGCAGTATTTT	CASRLTSAPQDTQYF
TRBV5-1	NA	TRBJ2-7	NA	TGCGCCAGCACGAGACAGGAGATGAATTACGAGCAGTACTTC	CASTRQEMNYEQYF
TRBV19	NA	TRBJ1-1	NA	TGTGCCAGTAGTATGTTCTTTGAAGCTTTCTTT	CASSMFFEAFF
TRBV5-1	NA	TRBJ2-1	TRBD2	TGCGCCAGCAGCTTGGCTCTAGCGGGTAACAATGAGCAGTTCTTC	CASSLALAGNNEQFF
TRBV7-9	few	TRBJ2-3	TRBD2	TGTGCCAGCAGCATGACTAGCGGGGGAGATACGCAGTATTTT	CASSMTSGGDTQYF
TRBV27	NA	TRBJ2-7	TRBD2	TGTGCCAGCAGACTAGCGGGAGGCGAGCAGTACTTC	CASRLAGGEQYF
TRBV2	NA	TRBJ1-4	TRBD1	TGTGCCAGCAGTGGCGGGACAGGCGAAAAACTGTTTTTT	CASSGGTGEKLFF
TRBV9	NA	TRBJ1-2	NA	TGTGCCAGCAGCGTAAACAGCTCCCCGATCTATGGCTACACCTTC	CASSVNSSPIYGYTF
TRBV6-1	NA	TRBJ1-4	NA	TGTGCCAGCAGACTAACACAGGGCCTCGGGGAAAAACTGTTTTTT	CASRLTQGLGEKLFF
TRBV18	NA	TRBJ2-5	TRBD2	TGTGCCAGCTCACCCGGGACTAGCGGGAGCGAGACCCAGTACTTC	CASSPGTSGSETQYF
TRBV10-3	NA	TRBJ2-7	TRBD2	TGTGCCATCAGTGAATCTGCGGGAGTGTACGAGCAGTACTTC	CAISESAGVYEQYF
TRBV4-2	NA	TRBJ2-5	NA	TGTGCCAGCAGCCAAACCCCTAGTGGTCTGGCTGAGACCCAGTACTTC	CASSQTPSGLAETQYF
TRBV19	NA	TRBJ1-5	TRBD1	TGTGCCAGCAGGGACAGGGGCAATCAGCCCCAGCATTTT	CASRDRGNQPQHF
TRBV19	once	TRBJ2-1	NA	TGTGCCAGTACCGACCCAGGGACACCCTACAATGAGCAGTTCTTC	CASTDPGTPYNEQFF
TRBV19	few	TRBJ2-2	NA	TGTGCCAGTAGCCCAGGACGGACAAACACCGGGGAGCTGTTTTTT	CASSPGRTNTGELFF
TRBV6-1	NA	TRBJ1-1	TRBD1	TGTGCCAGCAGTGTACAGGGGGCTAGGGCTGAAGCTTTCTTT	CASSVQGARAEAFF
TRBV4-1	NA	TRBJ2-1	TRBD1	TGCGCCAGCAGCCTCCGGGACAGGGGTAGGAATGAGCAGTTCTTC	CASSLRDRGRNEQFF
TRBV5-6	NA	TRBJ2-1	NA	TGTGCCAGCAGCGGAAAGACAGGCTTTCACTACAATGAGCAGTTCTTC	CASSGKTGFHYNEQFF
TRBV30	NA	TRBJ2-1	TRBD2	TGTGCCTGGAGTAGACTAGCGGGAGGGAATGAGCAGTTCTTC	CAWSRLAGGNEQFF
TRBV28	NA	TRBJ1-1	NA	TGTGCCAGCAGTTTCGCCCGACAGTTCCTTGAAGCTTTCTTT	CASSFARQFLEAFF